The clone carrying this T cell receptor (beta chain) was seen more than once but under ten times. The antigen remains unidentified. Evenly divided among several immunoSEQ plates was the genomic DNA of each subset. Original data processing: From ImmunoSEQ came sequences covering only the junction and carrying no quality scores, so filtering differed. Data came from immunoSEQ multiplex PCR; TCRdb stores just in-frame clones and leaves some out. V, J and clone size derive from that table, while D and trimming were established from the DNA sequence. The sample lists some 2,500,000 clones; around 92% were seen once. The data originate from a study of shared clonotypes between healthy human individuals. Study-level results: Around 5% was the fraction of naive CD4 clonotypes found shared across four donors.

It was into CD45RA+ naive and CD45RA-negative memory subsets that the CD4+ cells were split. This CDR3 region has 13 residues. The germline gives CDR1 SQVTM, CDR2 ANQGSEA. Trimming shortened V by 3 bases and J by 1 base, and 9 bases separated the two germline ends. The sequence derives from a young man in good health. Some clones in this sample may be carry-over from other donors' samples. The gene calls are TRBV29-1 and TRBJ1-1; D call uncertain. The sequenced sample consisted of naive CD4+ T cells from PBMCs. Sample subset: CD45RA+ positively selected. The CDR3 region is CSVEAHSNTEAFF. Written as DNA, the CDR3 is TGCAGCGTTGAGGCACATTCGAACACTGAAGCTTTCTTT.